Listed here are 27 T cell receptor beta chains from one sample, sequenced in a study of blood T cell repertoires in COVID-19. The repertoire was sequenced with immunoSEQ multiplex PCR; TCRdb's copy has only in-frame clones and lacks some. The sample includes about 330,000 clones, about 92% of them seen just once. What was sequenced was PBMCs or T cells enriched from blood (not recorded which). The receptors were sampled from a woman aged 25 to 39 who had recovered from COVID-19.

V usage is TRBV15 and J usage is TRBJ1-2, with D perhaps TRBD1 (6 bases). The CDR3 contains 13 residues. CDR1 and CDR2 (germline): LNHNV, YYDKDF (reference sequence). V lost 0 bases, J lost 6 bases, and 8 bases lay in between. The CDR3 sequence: CATSRDNRDGYTF. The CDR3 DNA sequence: TGTGCCACCAGCAGAGATAACAGGGATGGCTACACCTTC. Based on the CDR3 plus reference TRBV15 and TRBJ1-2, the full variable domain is DAMVIQNPRYQVTQFGKPVTLSCSQTLNHNVMYWYQQKSSQAPKLLFHYYDKDFNNEADTPDNFQSRRPNTSFCFLDIRSPGLGDTAMYLCATSRDNRDGYTFGSGTRLTVV.

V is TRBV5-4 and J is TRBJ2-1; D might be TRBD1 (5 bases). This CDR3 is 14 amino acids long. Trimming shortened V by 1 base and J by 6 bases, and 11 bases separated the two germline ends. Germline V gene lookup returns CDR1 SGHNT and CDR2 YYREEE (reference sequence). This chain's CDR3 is CASSLNRQTNEQFF. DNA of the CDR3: TGTGCCAGCAGCTTGAATCGACAGACCAATGAGCAGTTCTTC.

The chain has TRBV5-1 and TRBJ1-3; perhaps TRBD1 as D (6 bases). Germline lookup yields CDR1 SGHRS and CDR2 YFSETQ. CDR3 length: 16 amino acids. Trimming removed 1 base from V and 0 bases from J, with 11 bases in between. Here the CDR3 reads CASSLTGTDSGNTIYF. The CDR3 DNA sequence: TGCGCCAGCAGCTTGACAGGGACGGACTCTGGAAACACCATATATTTT.

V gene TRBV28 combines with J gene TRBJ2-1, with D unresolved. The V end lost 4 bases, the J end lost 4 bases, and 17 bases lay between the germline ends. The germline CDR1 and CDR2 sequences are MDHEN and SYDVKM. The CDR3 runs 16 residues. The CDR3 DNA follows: TGTGCCAGCAGTTCCTCCGAGACGAGGTGGTACAATGAGCAGTTCTTC. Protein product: CASSSSETRWYNEQFF.

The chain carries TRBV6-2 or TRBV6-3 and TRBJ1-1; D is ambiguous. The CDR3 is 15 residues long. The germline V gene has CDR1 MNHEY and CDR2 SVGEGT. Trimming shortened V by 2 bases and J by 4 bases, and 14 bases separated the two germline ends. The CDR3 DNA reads TGTGCCAGCAGTTACGCGACCCCCCGGGGCACTGAAGCTTTCTTT. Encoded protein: CASSYATPRGTEAFF.

The CDR3 nucleotides are TGCGCCAGCAGCCCCAGGGGAGAGGGGGTCTATGGCTACACCTTC. It translates to CASSPRGEGVYGYTF. The chain combines TRBV4-1 with TRBJ1-2; tentative D call: TRBD1 (6 bases). V was shortened by 4 bases and J by 4 bases, with 16 bases between the two germline ends. This CDR3 has 15 amino acids. The V gene's germline CDR1 is MGHRA and CDR2 YSYEKL.

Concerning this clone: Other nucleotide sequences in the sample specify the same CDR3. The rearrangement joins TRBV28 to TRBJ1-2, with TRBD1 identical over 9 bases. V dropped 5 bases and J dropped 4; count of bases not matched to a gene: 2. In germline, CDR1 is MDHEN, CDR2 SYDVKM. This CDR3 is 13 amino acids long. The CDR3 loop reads CASSPQGAYGYTF. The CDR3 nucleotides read TGTGCCAGCAGTCCACAGGGGGCCTATGGCTACACCTTC.

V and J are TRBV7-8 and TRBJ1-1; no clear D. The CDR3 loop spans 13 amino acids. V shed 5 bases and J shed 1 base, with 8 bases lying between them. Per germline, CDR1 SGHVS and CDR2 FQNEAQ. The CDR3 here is CASSRTGNTEAFF. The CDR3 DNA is TGTGCCAGCAGCCGGACGGGGAACACTGAAGCTTTCTTT.

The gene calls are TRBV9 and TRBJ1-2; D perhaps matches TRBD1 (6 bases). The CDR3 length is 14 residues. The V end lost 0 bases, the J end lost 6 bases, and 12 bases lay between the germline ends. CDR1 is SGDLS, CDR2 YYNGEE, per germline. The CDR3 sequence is CASSVDPGGHGYTF. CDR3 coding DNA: TGTGCCAGCAGCGTAGACCCGGGGGGCCATGGCTACACCTTC.

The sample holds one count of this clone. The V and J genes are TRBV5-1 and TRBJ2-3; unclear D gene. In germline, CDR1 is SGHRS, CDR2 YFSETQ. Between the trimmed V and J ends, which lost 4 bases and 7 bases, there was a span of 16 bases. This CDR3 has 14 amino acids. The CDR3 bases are TGCGCCAGCAGCCAGACTGTCGCGGTAAATACGCAGTATTTT. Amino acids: CASSQTVAVNTQYF. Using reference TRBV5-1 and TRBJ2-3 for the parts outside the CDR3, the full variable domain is KAGVTQTPRYLIKTRGQQVTLSCSPISGHRSVSWYQQTPGQGLQFLFEYFSETQRNKGNFPGRFSGRQFSNSRSEMNVSTLELGDSALYLCASSQTVAVNTQYFGPGTRLTVL.

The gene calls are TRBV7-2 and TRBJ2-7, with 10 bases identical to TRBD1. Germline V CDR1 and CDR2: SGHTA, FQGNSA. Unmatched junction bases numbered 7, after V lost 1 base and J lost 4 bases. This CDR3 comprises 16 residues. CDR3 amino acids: CASSLGGDRGWYEQYF. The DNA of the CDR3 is TGTGCCAGCAGCTTAGGAGGGGACAGGGGTTGGTACGAGCAGTACTTC.

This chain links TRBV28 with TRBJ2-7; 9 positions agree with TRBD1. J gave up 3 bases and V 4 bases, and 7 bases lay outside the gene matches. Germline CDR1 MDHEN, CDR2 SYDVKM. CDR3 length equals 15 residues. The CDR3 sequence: CASSSPRQGVYEQYF. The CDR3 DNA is TGTGCCAGCAGTTCCCCCAGACAGGGGGTCTACGAGCAGTACTTC.

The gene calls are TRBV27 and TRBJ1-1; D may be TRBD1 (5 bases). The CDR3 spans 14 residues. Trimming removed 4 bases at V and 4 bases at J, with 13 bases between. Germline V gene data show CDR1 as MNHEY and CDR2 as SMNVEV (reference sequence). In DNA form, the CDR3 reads TGTGCCAGCAGTTGGGGGGGAAGAGGCACTGAAGCTTTCTTT. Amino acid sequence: CASSWGGRGTEAFF.

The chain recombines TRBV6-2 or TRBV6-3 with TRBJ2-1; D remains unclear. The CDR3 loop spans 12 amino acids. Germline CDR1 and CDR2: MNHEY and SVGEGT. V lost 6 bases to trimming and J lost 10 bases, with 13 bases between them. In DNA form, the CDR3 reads TGTGCCAGCAGCCCCCCCGTCGTGGAGCAGTTCTTC. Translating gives CASSPPVVEQFF.

CDR3 DNA: TGTGCCAGCAGTTCCTCCGGACAGGGATTCCAAGAGACCCAGTACTTC. This gives the protein CASSSSGQGFQETQYF. The chain couples TRBV28 to TRBJ2-5, with 8 bases matching TRBD1. The CDR3 loop spans 16 amino acids. Trimming cost V 4 bases and J 1 base; bases outside gene matches: 8. Germline CDR1 is MDHEN and CDR2 is SYDVKM.

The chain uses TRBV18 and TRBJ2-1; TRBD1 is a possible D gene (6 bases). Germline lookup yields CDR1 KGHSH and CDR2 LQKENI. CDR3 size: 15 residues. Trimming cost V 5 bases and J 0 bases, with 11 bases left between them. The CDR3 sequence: CASSTGSSSYNEQFF. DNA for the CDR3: TGTGCCAGCTCAACAGGGTCCAGCTCCTACAATGAGCAGTTCTTC. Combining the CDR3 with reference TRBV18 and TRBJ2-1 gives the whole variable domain NAGVMQNPRHLVRRRGQEARLRCSPMKGHSHVYWYRQLPEEGLKFMVYLQKENIIDESGMPKERFSAEFPKEGPSILRIQQVVRGDSAAYFCASSTGSSSYNEQFFGPGTRLTVL.

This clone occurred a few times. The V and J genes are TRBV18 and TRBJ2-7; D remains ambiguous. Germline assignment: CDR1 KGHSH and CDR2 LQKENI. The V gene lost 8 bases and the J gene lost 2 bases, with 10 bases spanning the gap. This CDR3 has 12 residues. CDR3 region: CASVLPPYEQYF. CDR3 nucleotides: TGTGCCAGCGTCCTACCCCCCTACGAGCAGTACTTC.

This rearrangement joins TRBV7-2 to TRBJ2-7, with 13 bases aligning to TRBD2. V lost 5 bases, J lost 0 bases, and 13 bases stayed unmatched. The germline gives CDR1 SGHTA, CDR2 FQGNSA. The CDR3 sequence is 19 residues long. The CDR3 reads CASSVSGTSGEWGSYEQYF. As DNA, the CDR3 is TGTGCCAGCAGCGTGTCCGGGACTAGCGGGGAATGGGGCTCCTACGAGCAGTACTTC.

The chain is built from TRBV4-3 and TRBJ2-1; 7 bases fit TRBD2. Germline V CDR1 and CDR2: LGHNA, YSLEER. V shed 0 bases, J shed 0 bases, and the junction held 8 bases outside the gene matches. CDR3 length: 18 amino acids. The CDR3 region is CASSQEGGGRASYNEQFF. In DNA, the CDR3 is TGCGCCAGCAGCCAAGAGGGGGGAGGGAGGGCCTCCTACAATGAGCAGTTCTTC.

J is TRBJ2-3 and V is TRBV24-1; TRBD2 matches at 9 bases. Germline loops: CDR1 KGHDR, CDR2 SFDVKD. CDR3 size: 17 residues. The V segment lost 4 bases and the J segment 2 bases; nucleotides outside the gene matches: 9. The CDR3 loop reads CATSEQAGGTFTDTQYF. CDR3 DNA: TGTGCCACCAGTGAGCAAGCGGGGGGAACCTTCACAGATACGCAGTATTTT.

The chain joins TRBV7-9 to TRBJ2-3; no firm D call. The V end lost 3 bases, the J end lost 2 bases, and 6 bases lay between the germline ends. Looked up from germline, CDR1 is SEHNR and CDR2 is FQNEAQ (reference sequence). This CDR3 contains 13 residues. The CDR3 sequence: CASSFSYTDTQYF. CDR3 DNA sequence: TGTGCCAGCAGCTTTAGCTACACAGATACGCAGTATTTT.

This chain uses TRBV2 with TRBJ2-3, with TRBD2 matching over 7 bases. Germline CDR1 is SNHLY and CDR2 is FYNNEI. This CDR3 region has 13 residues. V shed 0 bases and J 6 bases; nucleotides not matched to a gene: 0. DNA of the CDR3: TGTGCCAGCAGTGAAGCGGGAGGGGATACGCAGTATTTT. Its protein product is CASSEAGGDTQYF.

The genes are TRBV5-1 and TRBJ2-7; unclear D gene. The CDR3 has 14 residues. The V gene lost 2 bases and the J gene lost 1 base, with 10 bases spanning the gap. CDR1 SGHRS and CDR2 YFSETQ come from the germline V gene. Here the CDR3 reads CASSFAEWSYEQYF. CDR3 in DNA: TGCGCCAGCAGCTTTGCGGAATGGTCCTACGAGCAGTACTTC.

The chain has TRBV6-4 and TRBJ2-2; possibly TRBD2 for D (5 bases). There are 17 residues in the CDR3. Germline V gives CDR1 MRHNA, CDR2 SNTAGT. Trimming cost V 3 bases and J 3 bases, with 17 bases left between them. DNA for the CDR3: TGTGCCAGCAGTGAGGACTCCGATGGGATTTACACCGGGGAGCTGTTTTTT. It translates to CASSEDSDGIYTGELFF.

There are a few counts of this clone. The CDR3 reads CATSRDLGTEYEQYF. The CDR3 nucleotides are TGTGCCACCAGCAGAGACCTCGGGACAGAGTACGAGCAGTACTTC. The chain couples TRBV15 to TRBJ2-7; 7 nucleotides agree with TRBD1. The CDR3 is 15 residues long. Per the germline V gene, CDR1 is LNHNV and CDR2 is YYDKDF (reference sequence). V gave up 0 bases and J gave up 4 bases; unmatched junction bases: 6. Full variable domain (rest looked up from reference TRBV15 and TRBJ2-7): DAMVIQNPRYQVTQFGKPVTLSCSQTLNHNVMYWYQQKSSQAPKLLFHYYDKDFNNEADTPDNFQSRRPNTSFCFLDIRSPGLGDTAMYLCATSRDLGTEYEQYFGPGTRLTVT.

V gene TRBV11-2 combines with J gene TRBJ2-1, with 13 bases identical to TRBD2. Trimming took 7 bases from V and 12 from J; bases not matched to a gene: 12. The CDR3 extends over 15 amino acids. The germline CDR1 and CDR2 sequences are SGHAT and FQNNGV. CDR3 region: CASTQTSGRFTGQFF. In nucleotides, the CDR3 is TGTGCCAGCACTCAGACTAGCGGGAGGTTTACTGGGCAGTTCTTC.

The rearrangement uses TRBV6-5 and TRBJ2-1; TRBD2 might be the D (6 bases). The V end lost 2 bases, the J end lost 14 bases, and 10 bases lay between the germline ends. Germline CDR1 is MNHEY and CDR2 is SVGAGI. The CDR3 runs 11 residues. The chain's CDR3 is CASSYDGREFF. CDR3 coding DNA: TGTGCCAGCAGTTACGACGGGAGAGAGTTCTTC.